This T cell receptor beta chain emerged from a study of T cells in Graves' hyperthyroidism and ophthalmopathy. General observations from the study: Clonotypes that were expanded in thyroid above 0.001 mostly appeared in blood too. Using 13 V-J features, a model discriminated ophthalmopathy from stable hyperthyroidism.

Uncontrolled infection, other autoimmune disease, pregnancy or lactation led to exclusion. The CDR3 extends over 13 amino acids. Germline CDR1 MGHDK, CDR2 SYGVNS. V shed 6 bases and J shed 6 bases, with 12 bases lying between them. As concerns this clonotype: Antigen: not known.

Amplified regions were TCR beta CDR3 sequences from RNA transcripts. HTBI primers were employed in a first-round RT-PCR of the TCR CDR3. TCRdb re-called the multiplex PCR reads with MiXCR, one entry per CDR3 protein. The sample includes over 700,000 distinct CDR3 sequences, approximately 40% of them seen just once. Sequenced material: blood. The J gene is TRBJ1-3, the V gene TRBV25-1, with D tentatively TRBD1 (5 bases). The TCR comes from a woman aged 40 to 50 with Graves' hyperthyroidism. Written as DNA, the CDR3 is TGTGCCAGCAGGACCGGAGGGGCAAACACCATATATTTT. Translation: CASRTGGANTIYF.